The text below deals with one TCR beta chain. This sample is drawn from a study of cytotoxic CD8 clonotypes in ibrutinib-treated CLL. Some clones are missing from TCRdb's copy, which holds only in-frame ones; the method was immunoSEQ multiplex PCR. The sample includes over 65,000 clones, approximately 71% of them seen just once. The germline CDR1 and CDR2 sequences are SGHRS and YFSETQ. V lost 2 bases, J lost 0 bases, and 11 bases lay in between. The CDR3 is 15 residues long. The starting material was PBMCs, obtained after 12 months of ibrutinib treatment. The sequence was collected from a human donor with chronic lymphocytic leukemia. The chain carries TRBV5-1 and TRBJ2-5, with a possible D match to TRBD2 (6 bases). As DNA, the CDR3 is TGCGCCAGCAGCTTCCCGGGGGTGGACCAAGAGACCCAGTACTTC. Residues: CASSFPGVDQETQYF.